The subject of this entry is one T cell receptor (beta chain). The sample is drawn from a study of blood T cell repertoires in COVID-19. Study summary: T cells, B-cell-depleted T cells, or PBMCs provided the cDNA or gDNA that served as material.

Only in-frame clones appear in the TCRdb table, and some are missing; sequencing was by immunoSEQ multiplex PCR. The data hold a few hundred thousand clones, with about 90% observed a single time. This CDR3 comprises 14 residues. The germline V gene encodes CDR1 MNHEY and CDR2 SVGAGI. Trimming shortened V by 6 bases and J by 3 bases, and 15 bases separated the two germline ends. This clonotype was sampled from a woman between 45 and 65 years old who had recovered from COVID-19. The specimen sequenced was peripheral blood. The J gene is TRBJ2-7, the V gene TRBV6-5, with TRBD1 as a possible D gene (5 bases). The CDR3 nucleotides read TGTGCCAGCAGAAGGGCGACAGTCGTCTACGAGCAGTACTTC. Encoded protein: CASRRATVVYEQYF.